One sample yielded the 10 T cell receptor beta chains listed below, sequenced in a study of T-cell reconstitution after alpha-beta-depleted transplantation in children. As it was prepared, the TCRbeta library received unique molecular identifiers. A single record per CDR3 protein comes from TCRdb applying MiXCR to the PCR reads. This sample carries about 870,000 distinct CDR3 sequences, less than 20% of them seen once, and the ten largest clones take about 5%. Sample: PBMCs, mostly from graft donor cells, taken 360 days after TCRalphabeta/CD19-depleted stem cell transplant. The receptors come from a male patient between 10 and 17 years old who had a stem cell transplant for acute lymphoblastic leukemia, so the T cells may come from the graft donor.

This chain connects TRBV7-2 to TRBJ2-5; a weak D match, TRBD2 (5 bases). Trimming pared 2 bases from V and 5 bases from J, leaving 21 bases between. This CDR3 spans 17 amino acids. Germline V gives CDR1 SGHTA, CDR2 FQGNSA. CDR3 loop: CASSLSGWGKGRETQYF. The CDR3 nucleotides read TGTGCCAGCAGCTTAAGCGGTTGGGGTAAAGGGCGGGAGACCCAGTACTTC. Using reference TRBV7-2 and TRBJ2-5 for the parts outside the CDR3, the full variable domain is GAGVSQSPSNKVTEKGKDVELRCDPISGHTALYWYRQSLGQGLEFLIYFQGNSAPDKSGLPSDRFSAERTGGSVSTLTIQRTQQEDSAVYLCASSLSGWGKGRETQYFGPGTRLLVL.

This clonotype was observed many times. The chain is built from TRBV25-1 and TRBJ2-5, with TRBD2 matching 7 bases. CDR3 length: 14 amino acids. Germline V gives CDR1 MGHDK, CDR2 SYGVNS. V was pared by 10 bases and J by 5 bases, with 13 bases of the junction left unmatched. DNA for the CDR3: TGTGCCACCTCCCCCGGCGGGAGTCGCGAGACCCAGTACTTC. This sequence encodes CATSPGGSRETQYF.

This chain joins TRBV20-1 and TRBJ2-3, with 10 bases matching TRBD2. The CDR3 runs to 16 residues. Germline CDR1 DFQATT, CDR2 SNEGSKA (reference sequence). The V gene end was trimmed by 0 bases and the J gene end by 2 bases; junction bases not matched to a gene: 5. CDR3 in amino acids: CSARDWLAGDTDTQYF. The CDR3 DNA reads TGCAGTGCTAGAGATTGGCTAGCGGGGGACACAGATACGCAGTATTTT.

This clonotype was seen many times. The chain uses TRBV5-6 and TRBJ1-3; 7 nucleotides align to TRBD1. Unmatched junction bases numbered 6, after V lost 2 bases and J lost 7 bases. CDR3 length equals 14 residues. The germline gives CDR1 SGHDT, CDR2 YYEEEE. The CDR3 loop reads CASSFDREENTIYF. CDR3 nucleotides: TGTGCCAGCAGCTTCGACAGGGAGGAGAACACCATATATTTT.

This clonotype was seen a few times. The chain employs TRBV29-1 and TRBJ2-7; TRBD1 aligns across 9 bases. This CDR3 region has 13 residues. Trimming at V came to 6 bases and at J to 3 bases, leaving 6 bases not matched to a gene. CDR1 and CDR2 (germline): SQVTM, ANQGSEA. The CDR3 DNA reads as TGCAGCGTCTCCGACAGGGGGATCTACGAGCAGTACTTC. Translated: CSVSDRGIYEQYF.

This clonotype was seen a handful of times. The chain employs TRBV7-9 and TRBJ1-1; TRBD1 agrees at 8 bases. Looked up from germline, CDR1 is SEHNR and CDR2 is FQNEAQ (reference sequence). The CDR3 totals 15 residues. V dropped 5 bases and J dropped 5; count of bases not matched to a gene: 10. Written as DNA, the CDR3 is TGTGCCAGCAGCCCAAACAGGGGGAGCGGAACTGAAGCTTTCTTT. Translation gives CASSPNRGSGTEAFF.

The CDR3 coding sequence is TGTGCCAGCAAGGAGGGGAGCGGCCACACCTACGAGCAGTACTTC. It codes for CASKEGSGHTYEQYF. The rearrangement uses TRBV2 and TRBJ2-7; tentatively, D is TRBD2 (6 bases). The CDR3 has 15 residues. Germline V gene lookup returns CDR1 SNHLY and CDR2 FYNNEI. V was clipped by 7 bases and J by 2 bases, with 18 bases between them.

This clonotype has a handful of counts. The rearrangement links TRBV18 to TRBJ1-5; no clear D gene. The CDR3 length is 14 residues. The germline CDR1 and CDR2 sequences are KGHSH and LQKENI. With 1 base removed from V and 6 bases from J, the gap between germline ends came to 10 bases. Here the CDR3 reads CASSPLNSFQPQHF. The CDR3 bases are TGTGCCAGCTCACCACTCAATTCGTTTCAGCCCCAGCATTTT.

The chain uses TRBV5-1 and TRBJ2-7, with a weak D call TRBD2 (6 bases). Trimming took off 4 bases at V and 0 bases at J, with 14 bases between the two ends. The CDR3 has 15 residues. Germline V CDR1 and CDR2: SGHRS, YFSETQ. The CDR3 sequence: CASSRSDYISYEQYF. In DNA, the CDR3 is TGCGCCAGCAGCCGCTCGGACTACATCTCCTACGAGCAGTACTTC.

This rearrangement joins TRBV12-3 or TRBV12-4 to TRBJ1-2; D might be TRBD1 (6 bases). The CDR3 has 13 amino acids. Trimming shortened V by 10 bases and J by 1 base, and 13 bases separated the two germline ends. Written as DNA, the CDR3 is TGTGCCATAGGGGGGGCCGATAACTATGGCTACACCTTC. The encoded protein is CAIGGADNYGYTF.